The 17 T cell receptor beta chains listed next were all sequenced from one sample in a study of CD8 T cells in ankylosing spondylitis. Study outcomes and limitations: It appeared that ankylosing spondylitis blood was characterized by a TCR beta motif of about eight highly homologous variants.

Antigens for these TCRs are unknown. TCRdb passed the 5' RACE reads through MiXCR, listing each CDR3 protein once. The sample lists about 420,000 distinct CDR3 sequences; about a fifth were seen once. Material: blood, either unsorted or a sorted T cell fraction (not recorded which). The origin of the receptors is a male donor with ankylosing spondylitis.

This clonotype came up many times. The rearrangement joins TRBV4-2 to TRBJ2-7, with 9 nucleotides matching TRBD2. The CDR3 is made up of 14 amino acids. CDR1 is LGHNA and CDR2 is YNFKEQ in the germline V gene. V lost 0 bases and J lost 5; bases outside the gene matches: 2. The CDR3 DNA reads TGTGCCAGCAGCCAAGAAAGACTAGCGGACGAGCAGTACTTC. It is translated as CASSQERLADEQYF.

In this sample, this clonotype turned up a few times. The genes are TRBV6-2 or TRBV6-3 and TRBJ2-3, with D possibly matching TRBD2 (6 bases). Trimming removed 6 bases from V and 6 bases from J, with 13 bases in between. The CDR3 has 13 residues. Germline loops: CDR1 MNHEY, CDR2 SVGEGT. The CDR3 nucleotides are TGTGCCAGCAGAAACGGGGGTTCGGATACGCAGTATTTT. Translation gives CASRNGGSDTQYF.

Written as DNA, the CDR3 is TGTGCCAGCAGCTTAGCGCCTGGGACCACAGATACGCAGTATTTT. Residues: CASSLAPGTTDTQYF. This rearrangement joins TRBV7-7 to TRBJ2-3, with D possibly being TRBD1 or TRBD2 (5 bases each). V gave up 0 bases and J gave up 2 bases, with 9 bases separating them. The CDR3 loop spans 15 amino acids. The V gene's germline CDR1 is SSHAT and CDR2 FNYEAQ (reference sequence). The variable domain in full, completed from reference TRBV7-7 and TRBJ2-3, reads GAGVSQSPRYKVTKRGQDVTLRCDPISSHATLYWYQQALGQGPEFLTYFNYEAQPDKSGLPSDRFSAERPEGSISTLTIQRTEQRDSAMYRCASSLAPGTTDTQYFGPGTRLTVL.

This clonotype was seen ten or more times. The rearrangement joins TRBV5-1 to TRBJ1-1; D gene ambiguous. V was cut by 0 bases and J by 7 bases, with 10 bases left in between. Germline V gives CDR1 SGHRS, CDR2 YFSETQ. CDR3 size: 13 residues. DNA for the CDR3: TGCGCCAGCAGCTTGGTTCCACCGCGTGAAGCTTTCTTT. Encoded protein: CASSLVPPREAFF. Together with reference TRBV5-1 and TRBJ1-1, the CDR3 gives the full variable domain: KAGVTQTPRYLIKTRGQQVTLSCSPISGHRSVSWYQQTPGQGLQFLFEYFSETQRNKGNFPGRFSGRQFSNSRSEMNVSTLELGDSALYLCASSLVPPREAFFGQGTRLTVV.

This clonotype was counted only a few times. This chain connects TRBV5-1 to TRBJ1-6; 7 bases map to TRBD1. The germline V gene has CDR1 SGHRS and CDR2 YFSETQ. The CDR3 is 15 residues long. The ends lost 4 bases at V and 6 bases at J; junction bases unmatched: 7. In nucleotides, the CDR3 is TGCGCCAGCAGCACAACCCGGGACAGTAATTCACCCCTCCACTTT. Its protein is CASSTTRDSNSPLHF.

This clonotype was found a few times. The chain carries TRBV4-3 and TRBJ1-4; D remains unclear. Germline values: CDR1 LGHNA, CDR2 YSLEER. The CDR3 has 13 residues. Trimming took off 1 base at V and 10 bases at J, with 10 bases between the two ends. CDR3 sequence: CASSQVGMGKLFF. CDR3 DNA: TGCGCCAGCAGCCAAGTTGGGATGGGAAAACTGTTTTTT.

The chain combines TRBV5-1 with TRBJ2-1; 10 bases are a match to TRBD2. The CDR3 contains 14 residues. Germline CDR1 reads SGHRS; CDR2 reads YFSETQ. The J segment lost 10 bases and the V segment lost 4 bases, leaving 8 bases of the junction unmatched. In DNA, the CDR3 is TGCGCCAGCAGCCCTCCACTAGCGGGAACAGAGCAGTTCTTC. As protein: CASSPPLAGTEQFF.

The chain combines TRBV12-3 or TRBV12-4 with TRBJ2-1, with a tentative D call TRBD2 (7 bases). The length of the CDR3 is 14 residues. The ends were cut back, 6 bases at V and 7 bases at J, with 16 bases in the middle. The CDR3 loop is CASSLGGAGNEQFF. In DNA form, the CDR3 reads TGTGCCAGCAGCTTGGGGGGGGCTGGGAATGAGCAGTTCTTC.

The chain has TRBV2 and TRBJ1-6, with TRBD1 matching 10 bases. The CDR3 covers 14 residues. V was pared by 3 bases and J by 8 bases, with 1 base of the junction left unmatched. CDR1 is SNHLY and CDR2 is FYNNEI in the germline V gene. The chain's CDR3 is CASSDGTGDSPLHF. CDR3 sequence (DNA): TGTGCCAGCAGTGACGGGACAGGGGATTCACCCCTCCACTTT.

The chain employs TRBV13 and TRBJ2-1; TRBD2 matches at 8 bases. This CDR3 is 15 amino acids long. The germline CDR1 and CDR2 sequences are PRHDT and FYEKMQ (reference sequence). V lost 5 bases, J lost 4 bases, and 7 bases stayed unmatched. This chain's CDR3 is CASSLGGGVYNEQFF. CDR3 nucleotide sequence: TGTGCCAGCAGCCTCGGGGGGGGTGTTTACAATGAGCAGTTCTTC.

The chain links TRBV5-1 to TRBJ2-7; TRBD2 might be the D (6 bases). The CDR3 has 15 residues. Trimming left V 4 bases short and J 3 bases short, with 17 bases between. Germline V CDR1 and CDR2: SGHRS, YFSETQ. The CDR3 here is CASSPRGPEGYEQYF. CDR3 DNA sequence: TGCGCCAGCAGCCCCCGGGGTCCGGAGGGCTACGAGCAGTACTTC. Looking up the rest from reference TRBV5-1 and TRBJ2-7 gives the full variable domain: KAGVTQTPRYLIKTRGQQVTLSCSPISGHRSVSWYQQTPGQGLQFLFEYFSETQRNKGNFPGRFSGRQFSNSRSEMNVSTLELGDSALYLCASSPRGPEGYEQYFGPGTRLTVT.

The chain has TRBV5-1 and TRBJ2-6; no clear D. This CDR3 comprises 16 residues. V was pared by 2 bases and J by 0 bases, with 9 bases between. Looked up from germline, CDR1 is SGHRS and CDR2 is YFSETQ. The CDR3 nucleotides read TGCGCCAGCAGCTTCCCAGTGCTCTCTGGGGCCAACGTCCTGACTTTC. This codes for CASSFPVLSGANVLTF.

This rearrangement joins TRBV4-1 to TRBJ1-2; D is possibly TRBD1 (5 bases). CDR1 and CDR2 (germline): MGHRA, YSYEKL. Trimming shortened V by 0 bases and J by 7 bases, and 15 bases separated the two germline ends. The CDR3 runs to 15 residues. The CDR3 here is CASSQDPGWQGGYTF. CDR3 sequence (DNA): TGCGCCAGCAGCCAAGATCCGGGTTGGCAGGGTGGCTACACCTTC.

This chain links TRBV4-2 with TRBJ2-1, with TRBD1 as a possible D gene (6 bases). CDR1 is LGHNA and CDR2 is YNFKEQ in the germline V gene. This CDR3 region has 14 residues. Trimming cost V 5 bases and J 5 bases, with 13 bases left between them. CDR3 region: CASSGSGQNNEQFF. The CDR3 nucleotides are TGTGCCAGCAGCGGTTCGGGACAAAACAATGAGCAGTTCTTC.

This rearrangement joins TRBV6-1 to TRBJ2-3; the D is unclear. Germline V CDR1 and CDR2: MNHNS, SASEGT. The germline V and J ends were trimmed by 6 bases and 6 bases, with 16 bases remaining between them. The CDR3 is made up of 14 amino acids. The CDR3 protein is CASSHLLGMDTQYF. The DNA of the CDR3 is TGTGCCAGCAGCCACCTACTTGGTATGGATACGCAGTATTTT.

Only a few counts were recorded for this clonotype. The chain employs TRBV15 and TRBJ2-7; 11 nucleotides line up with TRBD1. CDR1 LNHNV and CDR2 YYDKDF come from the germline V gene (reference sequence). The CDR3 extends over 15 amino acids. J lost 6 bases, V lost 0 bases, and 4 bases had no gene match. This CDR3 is CATSRDRTGGGEQYF. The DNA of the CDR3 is TGTGCCACCAGCAGAGATCGGACAGGGGGCGGCGAGCAGTACTTC.

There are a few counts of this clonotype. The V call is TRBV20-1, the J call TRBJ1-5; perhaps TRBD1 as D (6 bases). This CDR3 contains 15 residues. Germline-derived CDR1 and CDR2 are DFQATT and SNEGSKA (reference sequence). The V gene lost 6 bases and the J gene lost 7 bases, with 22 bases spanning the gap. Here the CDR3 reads CSAQAGARRKQPQHF. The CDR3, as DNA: TGCAGTGCCCAAGCGGGGGCCCGGAGGAAACAGCCCCAGCATTTT.